This passage covers 3 T cell receptor beta chains from one sample sequenced in a study of glioma-infiltrating T cells. Using RNA template, CDR3s of TCR alpha and beta were amplified with iRepertoire arm-PCR. TCRdb called the multiplex PCR reads again in MiXCR, with one record for every CDR3 protein. The sample has 150,000 to 200,000 distinct CDR3 sequences, 30% to 40% seen once. The sample comprised glioma tissue, nonneoplastic brain tissue, or PBMCs (not recorded which). The receptors were sampled from a human donor with low-grade glioma or glioblastoma, undergoing nonglioma brain surgery, or in good health (not recorded which).

This clonotype has ten or more counts. This chain uses TRBV28 with TRBJ2-7; 10 nucleotides align to TRBD1. The V gene's germline CDR1 is MDHEN and CDR2 SYDVKM. V shed 6 bases, J shed 3 bases, and the junction held 11 bases outside the gene matches. CDR3 length: 16 amino acids. The CDR3 region has the DNA TGTGCCAGCAGACCAACCGGGACAGGGGCAATCTACGAGCAGTACTTC. Translation: CASRPTGTGAIYEQYF. The variable domain in full, completed from reference TRBV28 and TRBJ2-7, reads DVKVTQSSRYLVKRTGEKVFLECVQDMDHENMFWYRQDPGLGLRLIYFSYDVKMKEKGDIPEGYSVSREKKERFSLILESASTNQTSMYLCASRPTGTGAIYEQYFGPGTRLTVT.

Ten or more counts support this clonotype. The chain employs TRBV7-2 and TRBJ2-5; D is unresolved. The V gene's germline CDR1 is SGHTA and CDR2 FQGNSA. The CDR3 runs 13 residues. V was cut by 3 bases and J by 1 base, with 6 bases left in between. The CDR3 DNA follows: TGTGCCAGCAGCTTTCAGTCCCAAGAGACCCAGTACTTC. Protein: CASSFQSQETQYF.

Turning to this clonotype: It may be a read error: a sequence one base away is much more abundant. This chain uses TRBV5-4 with TRBJ1-2; perhaps TRBD1 as D (6 bases). The CDR3 totals 16 residues. Germline CDR1 is SGHNT and CDR2 is YYREEE (reference sequence). This CDR3 reads CASSQDFGGGGYGYAF. The CDR3 region has the DNA TGCGCCAGCAGCCAAGACTTCGGAGGGGGGGGATATGGCTACGCCTTC.